This is a list of T cell receptor beta chains from one sample in a study of post-analysis software for immune sequencing data. A single record per CDR3 protein comes from TCRdb applying MiXCR to the PCR reads. The sample yields fewer than 600,000 distinct CDR3 sequences, approximately 46% seen once. Sequenced material: blood. The receptor source for this set is a girl aged 10 to 17 with multiple sclerosis. Each CDR3 is given with its conserved first and last residue. Not all rows give a size; the values are once, few, many and, for expanded clones, a class.

clone_size,v_call,j_call,cdr3_aa
.,TRBV5-1,TRBJ2-5,CASSWDRGQETQYF
.,TRBV24-1,TRBJ2-1,CATGGLGGEEGQFF
once,TRBV20-1,TRBJ2-5,CSARGYEDFQETQYF
.,TRBV10-3,TRBJ2-1,CAIGGNYNEQFF
.,TRBV28,TRBJ2-7,CASSLGLAGGTSSYEQYF
few,TRBV15,TRBJ2-7,CATSRDVTSGSYEQYF
.,TRBV14,TRBJ1-2,CASSQGGFGYTF
.,TRBV29-1,TRBJ2-5,CSVEVREGTQYF
.,TRBV4-1,TRBJ2-7,CASSQDSVRVNTYEQYF
.,TRBV7-2,TRBJ2-3,CASSHNTRLAGTSTDTQYF
.,TRBV10-3,TRBJ2-2,CAIRPGQGRSMGTGELFF
.,TRBV29-1,TRBJ1-2,CSVSIGMDYGYTF
.,TRBV12-3/TRBV12-4,TRBJ2-3,CASSLGTSGSSMDTQYF
.,TRBV5-1,TRBJ2-3,CTSSLLAQLTTDTQYF
.,TRBV5-5,TRBJ2-2,CASSPGPSGSFGELFF
.,TRBV6-5,TRBJ2-1,CASSYLTSGKSGSYNEQFF
few,TRBV20-1,TRBJ2-1,CSARLVSAYNEQFF
few,TRBV7-9,TRBJ2-7,CASSPGQGITYEQYF